This T cell receptor beta chain was found in a study of blood T cell repertoires in COVID-19. Profiled with immunoSEQ multiplex PCR; TCRdb holds only in-frame clones, not every one. The table has roughly 62,000 clones, roughly 80% seen once. Germline lookup yields CDR1 SGHRS and CDR2 YFSETQ. J was trimmed by 6 bases and V by 4 bases; bases with no gene match: 13. This CDR3 contains 16 residues. The clonotype originates from a man aged 60 to 69 with acute or convalescent COVID-19. Sequencing was performed on peripheral blood. The chain links TRBV5-1 to TRBJ1-1; TRBD1 matches at 9 bases. The DNA of the CDR3 is TGCGCCAGCAGCGCTGGCCCGGGACAGGGAACCCCTGAAGCTTTCTTT. As protein: CASSAGPGQGTPEAFF.